This TCR beta chain was identified in a study of T cell responses to AZD1222 COVID-19 vaccine. Broader study findings: Breadth and depth of Spike-specific TCRs rose after two AZD1222 doses. At baseline, just 5 or 6 AZD1222 recipients tested seropositive. Variant regions that are unmutated are reportedly the target of nearly half of spike-specific TCRs. Most donors were white British, females outnumbered males, and clonal diversity was possibly underestimated.

The V end lost 5 bases, the J end lost 9 bases, and 20 bases lay between the germline ends. There are 15 residues in the CDR3. Germline V gene sequence: CDR1 LNHDA, CDR2 SQIVND (reference sequence). Sequenced by immunoSEQ multiplex PCR; TCRdb stores in-frame clones only, minus some. The table has some 110,000 clones, 80% to 90% seen once. Concerning this clone itself: No antigen is known for it.

V is TRBV19 and J is TRBJ1-5, with D tentatively TRBD1 (6 bases). This material consisted of peripheral blood, taken on day 0 of MenACWY control vaccination. This TCR came from an adult in good health. DNA of the CDR3: TGTGCCAGTAGTGCCGGGCAGGGGAGTTTGTGGCCCCAGCATTTT. Protein product: CASSAGQGSLWPQHF.